The clone carrying this TCR beta chain was detected many times. The antigen is unknown. CDR3 length: 14 residues. The germline V gene encodes CDR1 SGHAT and CDR2 FQNNGV. Trimming took off 0 bases at V and 8 bases at J, with 11 bases between the two ends. The data derive from a study of identical twins. Study-wide findings and caveats: Insertions were fewer in abundant cord blood beta clonotypes, whereas memory repertoires showed none of this pattern.

Template switching added a universal primer site; cDNA carried unique molecular identifiers. Via MiXCR, TCRdb re-called the 5' RACE reads, giving one row per CDR3 protein. The sample contains hundreds of thousands of distinct CDR3 sequences, about 7.1% of which appear only once. The sample also formed part of further work on yellow fever vaccine responses in identical twins.

The sample taken for sequencing was PBMCs. This receptor was taken from a woman between 18 and 29 years old in good health. The chain uses TRBV11-2 and TRBJ2-1; D remains unclear. In DNA form, the CDR3 reads TGTGCCAGCAGCTTAGATAGGCGCGCTTATGAGCAGTTCTTC. The encoded protein is CASSLDRRAYEQFF.